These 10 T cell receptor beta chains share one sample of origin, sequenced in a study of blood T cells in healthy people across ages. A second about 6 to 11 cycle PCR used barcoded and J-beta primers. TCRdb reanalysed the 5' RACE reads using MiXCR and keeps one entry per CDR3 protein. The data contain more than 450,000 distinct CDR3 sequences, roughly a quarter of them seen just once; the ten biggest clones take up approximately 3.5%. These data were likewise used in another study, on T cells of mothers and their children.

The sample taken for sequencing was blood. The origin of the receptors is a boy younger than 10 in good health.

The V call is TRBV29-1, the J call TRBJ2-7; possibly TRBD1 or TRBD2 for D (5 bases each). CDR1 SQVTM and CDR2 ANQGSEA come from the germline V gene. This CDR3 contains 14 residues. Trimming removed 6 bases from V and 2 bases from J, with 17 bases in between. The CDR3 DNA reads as TGCAGCGTGTGGGACCGGGACGGCGCCTACGAGCAGTACTTC. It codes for CSVWDRDGAYEQYF.

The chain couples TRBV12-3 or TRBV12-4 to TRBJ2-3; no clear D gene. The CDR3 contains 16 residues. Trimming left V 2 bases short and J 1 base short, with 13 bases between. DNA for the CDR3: TGTGCCAGCAGTTTACGGAAGGGAACAGGCACAGATACGCAGTATTTT. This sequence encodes CASSLRKGTGTDTQYF.

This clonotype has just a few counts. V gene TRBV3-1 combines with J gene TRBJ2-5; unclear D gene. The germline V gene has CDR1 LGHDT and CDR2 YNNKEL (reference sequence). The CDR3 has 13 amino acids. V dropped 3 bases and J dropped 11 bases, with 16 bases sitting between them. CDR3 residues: CASSHPFSFEQYF. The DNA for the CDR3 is TGTGCCAGCAGCCACCCCTTTAGTTTTGAGCAGTACTTC.

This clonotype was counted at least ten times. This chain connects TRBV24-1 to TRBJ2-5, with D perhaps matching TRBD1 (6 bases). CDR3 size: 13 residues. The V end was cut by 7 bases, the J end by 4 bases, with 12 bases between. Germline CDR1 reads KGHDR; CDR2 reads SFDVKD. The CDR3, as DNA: TGTGCCACCAGCACAGGGATGGGAGAGACCCAGTACTTC. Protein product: CATSTGMGETQYF.

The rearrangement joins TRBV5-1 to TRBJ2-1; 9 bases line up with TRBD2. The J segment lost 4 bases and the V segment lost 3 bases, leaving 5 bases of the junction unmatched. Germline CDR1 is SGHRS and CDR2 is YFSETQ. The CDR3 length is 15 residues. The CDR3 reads CASSSETSGYNEQFF. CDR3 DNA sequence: TGCGCCAGCAGCTCCGAGACTAGCGGTTACAATGAGCAGTTCTTC.

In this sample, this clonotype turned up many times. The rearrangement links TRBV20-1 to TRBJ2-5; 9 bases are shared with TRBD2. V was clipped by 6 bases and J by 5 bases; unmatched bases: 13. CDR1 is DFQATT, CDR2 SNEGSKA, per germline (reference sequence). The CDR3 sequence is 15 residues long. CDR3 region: CSAETSGPSGETQYF. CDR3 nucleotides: TGCAGTGCCGAGACTAGCGGACCTTCGGGGGAGACCCAGTACTTC.

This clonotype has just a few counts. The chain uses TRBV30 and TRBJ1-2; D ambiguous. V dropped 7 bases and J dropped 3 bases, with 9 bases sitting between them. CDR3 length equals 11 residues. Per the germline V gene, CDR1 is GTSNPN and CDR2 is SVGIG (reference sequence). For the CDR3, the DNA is TGTGCCTTGTGGGGTGACTATGGCTACACCTTC. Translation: CALWGDYGYTF.

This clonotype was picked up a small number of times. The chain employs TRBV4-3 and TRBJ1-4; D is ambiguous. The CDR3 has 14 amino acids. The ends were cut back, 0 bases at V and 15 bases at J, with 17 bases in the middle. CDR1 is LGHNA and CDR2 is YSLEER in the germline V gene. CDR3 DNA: TGCGCCAGCAGCCAAGATACGGTGGGGAGAATGTTGTTTTTT. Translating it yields CASSQDTVGRMLFF.

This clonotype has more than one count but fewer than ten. The CDR3 sequence: CASSGQAVNEKLFF. The CDR3 coding sequence is TGTGCCAGCAGTGGTCAGGCCGTTAATGAAAAACTGTTTTTT. The chain has TRBV25-1 and TRBJ1-4; no definite D call. CDR1 and CDR2 (germline): MGHDK, SYGVNS. This CDR3 spans 14 amino acids. V shed 4 bases and J shed 4 bases, with 10 bases lying between them.

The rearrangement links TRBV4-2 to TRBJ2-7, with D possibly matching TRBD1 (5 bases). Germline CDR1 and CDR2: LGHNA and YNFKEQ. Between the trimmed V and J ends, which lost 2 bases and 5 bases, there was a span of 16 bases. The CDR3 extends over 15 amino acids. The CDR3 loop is CASSQQHRSRNEQYF. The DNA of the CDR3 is TGTGCCAGCAGCCAACAACACAGGTCCCGCAACGAGCAGTACTTC.